This T cell receptor beta chain was recorded in a study of CD8 T cells in Susac syndrome (dated 2019 in TCRdb). Study-wide context: Whether CD8+ T cell activation and differentiation in Susac syndrome was antigen driven was tested using repertoire sequencing. Paper-wide results and their limitations: The number of individuals in the TCR sequencing and HLA analysis was acknowledged as relatively small.

RNA was extracted using the RNeasy kit, and about 0.45 to 1 ug of the RNA was reverse transcribed with random hexamers. The immunoSEQ multiplex PCR assay, which covers 54 Vbeta and 13 Jbeta segments, was used to amplify TCR beta CDR3 regions. Bias from PCR amplification was corrected by using a synthetic template baseline for primer optimization and for computational correction. Under the source paper's analysis protocol: Reads were annotated to V, D and J genes according to IMGT and were analyzed with immunoSEQ Analyzer, with only productive sequences retained. To calculate clonality, Shannon entropy was normalized by log2 of the number of productive unique sequences and then subtracted from one. For each patient and control, public and private clones were evaluated among the 100 most prevalent clones. A clone was defined as Susac-specific if it was absent from the healthy and MS cohorts, from approximately 980 published viral clones and from other ImmuneACCESS disease sequences. The public sequencing data were trimmed at Q25 with fastp and processed into clonotypes with MiXCR by TCRdb, which kept only in-frame beta chains. Rows are unified per CDR3 protein, each entry keeping the most common DNA and genes. The V and J calls here are based on TCRdb, not the publication. The sample records 140,000 or so distinct CDR3 sequences, roughly 94% of which are singletons. Around 0.08% of the sample is taken by the ten largest.

Peripheral blood CD8+ and CD4+ T cells from healthy donors, Susac syndrome patients and multiple sclerosis patients were profiled by high-throughput TCR beta sequencing. The healthy donors served as controls matched for age and sex. CD8+ TEMRA cells were enriched by FACS, while bulk CD8+ and CD4+ T cells were purified by magnetic negative isolation. Blood was collected in EDTA tubes and processed within 24 hours, with PBMCs isolated through density gradient centrifugation. PBMCs intended for TCR sequencing were cryopreserved in liquid nitrogen and thawed later in a water bath at 37 degrees C. The sorted or isolated CD4+, CD8+ and CD8+ TEMRA cells reached a purity of at least 90%. Sequences MNHEY (CDR1) and SVGAGI (CDR2) are obtained from the germline V gene. Trimming takes 4 bases from V and 10 bases from J, and the germline ends sit 17 bases apart. Reading from cysteine to phenylalanine, the CDR3 counts 14 amino acids. This entry keeps only the CDR3 DNA: 42 bases, framed from base 1.

A note on this clonotype: This clone's antigen is unknown. No much larger clonotype is one base removed from it; base qualities were not supplied.

The chain uses TRBV6-5 and TRBJ1-5; possibly the D gene is TRBD1, per 5 matching bases. The clonotype was recovered from a human donor in good health. The sequenced material came from CD4+ T cells from PBMCs. The DNA sequence is as follows: TGTGCCAGCAGTTCCACCGGGGGGTTGGGACCCCAGCATTTT. The encoded protein is CASSSTGGLGPQHF.